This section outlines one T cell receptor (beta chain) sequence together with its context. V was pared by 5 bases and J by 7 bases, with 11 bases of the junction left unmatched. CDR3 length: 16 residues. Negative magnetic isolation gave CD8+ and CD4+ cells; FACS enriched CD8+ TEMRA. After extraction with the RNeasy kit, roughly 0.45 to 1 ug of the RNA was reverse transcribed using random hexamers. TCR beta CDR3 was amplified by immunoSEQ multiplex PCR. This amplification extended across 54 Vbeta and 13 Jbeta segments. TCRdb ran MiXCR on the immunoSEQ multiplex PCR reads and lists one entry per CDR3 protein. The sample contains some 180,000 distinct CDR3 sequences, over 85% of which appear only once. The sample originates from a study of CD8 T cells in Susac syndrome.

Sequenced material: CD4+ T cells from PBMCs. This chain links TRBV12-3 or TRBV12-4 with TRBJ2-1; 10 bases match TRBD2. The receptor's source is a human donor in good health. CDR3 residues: CASSPLLAGEVNEQFF. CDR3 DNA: TGTGCCAGCAGTCCTCTTCTAGCGGGAGAAGTGAATGAGCAGTTCTTC.